The 14 T cell receptor beta chains presented below share a single source sample, sequenced in a study of shared clonotypes between healthy human individuals. CD45RO-negative, CCR7-selected cells formed the naive CD8 fraction, which excluded terminally differentiated effector memory CD45RA+ cells. Data came from immunoSEQ multiplex PCR; TCRdb stores just in-frame clones and leaves some out. The table includes roughly 550,000 clones, roughly 95% detected once. Input material: naive CD8+ T cells sorted from blood. The receptor source for this set is a woman younger than 45 in good health.

The CDR3 nucleotides read TGCGCCAGCAGTGAGATCCCCGGGGAGCTGTTTTTT. Residues: CASSEIPGELFF. The rearrangement links TRBV10-1 to TRBJ2-2; the D is unclear. The germline gives CDR1 WNHNN, CDR2 SYGVQD (reference sequence). The V and J ends lost 2 bases and 6 bases respectively, with 4 bases between them. This CDR3 has 12 amino acids.

The CDR3 DNA reads as TGCAGCGTCGTCCAGGATTCTGAAGCTTTCTTT. This codes for CSVVQDSEAFF. This chain joins TRBV29-1 and TRBJ1-1, with no clear D. The V gene's germline CDR1 is SQVTM and CDR2 ANQGSEA. The CDR3 contains 11 residues. V was trimmed by 6 bases and J by 6 bases, leaving 11 bases between them.

The gene calls are TRBV7-3 and TRBJ2-3; 11 bases line up with TRBD2. The CDR3 sequence is 15 residues long. Per the germline V gene, CDR1 is SGHTA and CDR2 is FQGTGA. V trimming: 5 bases; J trimming: 3 bases; junction bases outside the gene matches: 4. The CDR3 loop reads CASSTGTSGTDTQYF. Written as DNA, the CDR3 is TGTGCCAGCAGCACGGGGACTAGCGGTACAGATACGCAGTATTTT.

CDR3: CASSIRRDPTEAFF. The CDR3 DNA sequence: TGCGCCAGCAGTATTCGCAGGGATCCCACTGAAGCTTTCTTT. V usage is TRBV10-1 and J usage is TRBJ1-1, with a possible D match to TRBD1 (5 bases). V was shortened by 5 bases and J by 4 bases, with 14 bases between the two germline ends. This CDR3 spans 14 amino acids. Germline V gene sequence: CDR1 WNHNN, CDR2 SYGVQD (reference sequence).

This rearrangement joins TRBV6-1 to TRBJ2-3; D not resolved. V was clipped by 3 bases and J by 4 bases, with 14 bases between them. CDR3 length equals 15 residues. Germline CDR1 reads MNHNS; CDR2 reads SASEGT. The CDR3 here is CASSDHRIRSDTQYF. Written as DNA, the CDR3 is TGTGCCAGCAGTGACCATCGTATCAGGTCAGATACGCAGTATTTT.

The chain links TRBV28 to TRBJ1-1, with no clear D. Germline loops: CDR1 MDHEN, CDR2 SYDVKM. Trimming took off 0 bases at V and 3 bases at J, with 5 bases between the two ends. CDR3 length equals 13 residues. CDR3 in amino acids: CASSLWAHTEAFF. The CDR3 nucleotides are TGTGCCAGCAGTTTATGGGCCCACACTGAAGCTTTCTTT.

V is TRBV19 and J is TRBJ2-1, with 7 positions matching TRBD2. The germline gives CDR1 LNHDA, CDR2 SQIVND (reference sequence). Trimming cost V 1 base and J 6 bases; bases outside gene matches: 6. The CDR3 has 15 residues. CDR3 in DNA: TGTGCCAGTAGTATAGTGGCGGGAGTCGGCAATGAGCAGTTCTTC. Residues: CASSIVAGVGNEQFF.

The genes are TRBV7-8 and TRBJ1-1; TRBD1 matches at 8 bases. Germline CDR1 SGHVS, CDR2 FQNEAQ. After removal of 1 base from V and 5 bases from J, the junction contained 0 bases not matched to a gene. The CDR3 consists of 13 residues. This chain's CDR3 is CASSLGTGTEAFF. CDR3 DNA: TGTGCCAGCAGCTTAGGGACAGGGACTGAAGCTTTCTTT.

J is TRBJ2-7 and V is TRBV7-9; D ambiguous. CDR3 length: 11 amino acids. The V gene lost 6 bases and the J gene lost 2 bases, with 5 bases spanning the gap. CDR1 and CDR2 (germline): SEHNR, FQNEAQ (reference sequence). DNA for the CDR3: TGTGCCAGCAGTAAAGCCTACGAGCAGTACTTC. It encodes CASSKAYEQYF. Full variable domain (outside the CDR3, taken from reference TRBV7-9 and TRBJ2-7): DTGVSQNPRHKITKRGQNVTFRCDPISEHNRLYWYRQTLGQGPEFLTYFQNEAQLEKSRLLSDRFSAERPKGSFSTLEIQRTEQGDSAMYLCASSKAYEQYFGPGTRLTVT.

The V call is TRBV5-1, the J call TRBJ1-3; D not certain. The CDR3 consists of 15 residues. Trimming stripped 3 bases from V and 0 bases from J, with 10 bases between. Germline CDR1 SGHRS, CDR2 YFSETQ. DNA for the CDR3: TGCGCCAGCAGCTACGACGGCGTCTCTGGAAACACCATATATTTT. Residues: CASSYDGVSGNTIYF. Looking up the rest from reference TRBV5-1 and TRBJ1-3 gives the full variable domain: KAGVTQTPRYLIKTRGQQVTLSCSPISGHRSVSWYQQTPGQGLQFLFEYFSETQRNKGNFPGRFSGRQFSNSRSEMNVSTLELGDSALYLCASSYDGVSGNTIYFGEGSWLTVV.

A single count supports this clone. The chain links TRBV7-9 to TRBJ1-1, with D unresolved. The germline V and J ends were trimmed by 1 base and 1 base, with 10 bases remaining between them. This CDR3 is built from 15 residues. CDR1 and CDR2 from the germline V gene are SEHNR and FQNEAQ (reference sequence). This CDR3 reads CASSLEAGPNTEAFF. In DNA, the CDR3 is TGTGCCAGCAGCTTAGAGGCAGGACCGAACACTGAAGCTTTCTTT.

A remark on this clone: The junction and the germline gene differ at one end; a read error may be behind it. The chain carries TRBV5-6 and TRBJ2-7; D might be TRBD1 (5 bases). Per the germline V gene, CDR1 is SGHDT and CDR2 is YYEEEE. The CDR3 runs 12 residues. The CDR3 spells CASSLDGQTFHF. The CDR3 DNA reads TGTGCCAGCAGCTTGGATGGACAAACATTCCACTTC.

This clone turned up a few times. The chain carries TRBV7-9 and TRBJ2-5; 7 bases are shared with TRBD2. The CDR3 contains 14 residues. Trimming removed 5 bases from V and 5 bases from J; junction bases left unmatched: 8. CDR1 is SEHNR and CDR2 is FQNEAQ in the germline V gene (reference sequence). DNA for the CDR3: TGTGCCAGCAGCGGGGGAGGGGCACGGGAGACCCAGTACTTC. Its translation: CASSGGGARETQYF.

V usage is TRBV10-2 and J usage is TRBJ1-1; D uncertain. The CDR3 is 14 amino acids. Germline CDR1 reads WSHSY; CDR2 reads SAAADI. Trimming shortened V by 3 bases and J by 1 base, and 9 bases separated the two germline ends. The CDR3: CASSDGGGNTEAFF. For the CDR3, the DNA is TGCGCCAGCAGTGATGGTGGAGGGAACACTGAAGCTTTCTTT.